This paragraph covers one T cell receptor beta chain sequence. There is no known antigen for this receptor. There are no base qualities to consult, and no much larger clone falls within one base. Genomic DNA was isolated from the sorted cells so that the TCRbeta CDR3 region could be sequenced. The immunoSEQ Assay was used for sequencing of TCRbeta CDR3 regions. TCRdb re-hosts the immuneACCESS table, in-frame sequences only. Its copies lack some clones; in the studies checked, an unresolved V gene accounts for under half of them, and the cause for the rest is not known. In all, the sample holds roughly 70,000 clones, and about 85% of those were seen once. The ten top clones hold less than 5% of the sample. Patients with a history of autoimmune disease or receiving systemic immunosuppression were excluded from the trial. Peripheral blood for TCR sequencing was collected from all dose cohorts at baseline, on cycle 4 day 1, and on cycle 7 day 1. The samples were taken from a phase I, first-in-human, multicenter, open-label dose-escalation trial of ivuxolimab. Adults with locally advanced or metastatic head and neck squamous cell, hepatocellular, melanoma or renal cell carcinoma were enrolled in the trial. Before TCR sequencing, CD4+ and CD8+ T cells were separately sorted from peripheral blood.

Counted from cysteine to phenylalanine, this CDR3 has 14 amino acids. Only the CDR3 region is kept as DNA, spanning 42 bases read in frame from base 1. In the germline V gene, CDR1 corresponds to MDHEN and CDR2 to SYDVKM. V drops 5 bases and J drops 1 base, leaving 11 bases in between. This sample is part of a study of OX40 agonist ivuxolimab in advanced cancers. Notes on the research overall: Ivuxolimab, which targeted the costimulatory receptor OX40 (CD134), was an agonistic, fully human IgG2 monoclonal antibody. Intravenous ivuxolimab was administered to patients every 2 weeks at six dose levels: 0.01, 0.1, 0.3, 1.5, 3 and 10 mg/kg. Of the 50 to 55 patients in dose escalation, around 19 had hepatocellular carcinoma, some 15 had melanoma, 9 had renal cell carcinoma and 9 had head and neck cancer. In the dose-escalation cohort, around four fifths of patients were male, and the mean age was roughly 60 years, with a range of roughly 23 to 85. Patients were allowed to have had prior anti-PD-1, anti-PD-L1 or anti-CTLA-4 therapy, and less than 45% of the dose-escalation patients had previously received checkpoint inhibitors. Partial responses occurred in three dose-escalation patients, of whom one had hepatocellular carcinoma and two had cutaneous melanoma. Peripheral TCRbeta sequencing aimed to test whether ivuxolimab altered TCR sequence diversity and caused clonal T-cell expansion. The paper covers the monotherapy dose-escalation part of the phase I ivuxolimab trial, which included N ≈ 57 patients. Study-wide conclusions, independent of this receptor: After ivuxolimab, expanded clones were on average more numerous among CD8+ T cells than among CD4+ T cells. At doses of 0.1 to 3.0 mg/kg, clonal expansion of both CD4+ and CD8+ blood T cells was observed from baseline to week 6. Low levels of normalized T-cell clonal expansion were also seen in some nonresponding patients. In the 0.1-3.0 mg/kg groups, partial responders were among the patients with the lowest normalized peripheral clonal expansion, particularly in CD8+ T cells. The antigen specificity of the clonally expanded peripheral T cells was not determined.

The sequencing here drew on CD4+ or CD8+ T cells sorted from blood, taken in a trial of the OX40 agonist ivuxolimab. This receptor was identified in an adult with an advanced solid tumor such as melanoma, head and neck, liver or kidney cancer. The chain employs TRBV28 and TRBJ2-5, with TRBD2 as a weak D call on 6 bases. The DNA is as follows: TGTGCCAGCAGTCTTCCGGGGGTCCAAGAGACCCAGTACTTC. It translates to CASSLPGVQETQYF. Reference TRBV28 and TRBJ2-5 proteins supply the regions before and after the CDR3; the full variable domain is: DVKVTQSSRYLVKRTGEKVFLECVQDMDHENMFWYRQDPGLGLRLIYFSYDVKMKEKGDIPEGYSVSREKKERFSLILESASTNQTSMYLCASSLPGVQETQYFGPGTRLLVL.